The clone carrying this TCR beta chain came up a few times. The antigen is unknown. The sample originates from a study of PD-1 blockade in classical Hodgkin lymphoma. The ends were cut back, 10 bases at V and 2 bases at J, with 17 bases in the middle. The germline V gene has CDR1 LNHDA and CDR2 SQIVND (reference sequence). CDR3 size: 14 residues. All the patients suffered relapse after autologous stem cell transplantation, and brentuximab vedotin exposure differed. Magnetic negative selection was used to purify CD8+ T cells from thawed PBMCs. TCRdb's copy holds only in-frame clones and misses some; the assay was immunoSEQ multiplex PCR. The sample lists more than 1,500 clones, approximately 63% occurring once. Study-wide results and caveats: Newly diagnosed patients had diversity similar to the baseline diversity of complete responders. Individuals initiating nivolumab under 1 year after ASCT were excluded.

The chain recombines TRBV19 with TRBJ1-1, with a tentative D call TRBD1 (6 bases). Sequences were derived from CD8+ T cells from blood, sampled at baseline. The source of this sequence is a human donor with classical Hodgkin lymphoma. CDR3 loop: CATTRDTRNTEAFF. CDR3 DNA sequence: TGTGCCACTACCCGGGACACAAGAAACACTGAAGCTTTCTTT.